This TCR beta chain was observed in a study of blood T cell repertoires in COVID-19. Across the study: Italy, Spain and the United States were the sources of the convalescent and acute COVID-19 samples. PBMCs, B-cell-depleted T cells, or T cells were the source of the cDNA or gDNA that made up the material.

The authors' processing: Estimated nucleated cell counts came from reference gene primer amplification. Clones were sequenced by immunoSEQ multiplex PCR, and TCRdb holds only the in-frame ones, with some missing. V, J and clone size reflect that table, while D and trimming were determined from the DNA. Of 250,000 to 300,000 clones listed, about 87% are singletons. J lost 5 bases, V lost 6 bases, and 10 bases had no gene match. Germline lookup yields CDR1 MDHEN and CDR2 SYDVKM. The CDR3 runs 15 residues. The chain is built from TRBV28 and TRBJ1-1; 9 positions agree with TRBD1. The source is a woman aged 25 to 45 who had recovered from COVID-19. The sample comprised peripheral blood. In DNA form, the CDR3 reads TGTGCCAGCAGCGGCCCGGGACAGGGTCGGACTGAAGCTTTCTTT. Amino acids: CASSGPGQGRTEAFF.